What follows is one TCR beta chain and its context. The antigen this receptor binds is unknown. No much larger clone exists at a distance of one base, and base qualities are not known. Looking up the germline V gene yields CDR1 SGHRS and CDR2 YFSETQ. The CDR3 runs 11 amino acids, cysteine and phenylalanine included. Just CDR3 DNA is preserved here, 33 bases in frame from base 1. V loses 3 bases, J loses 7 bases, and the germline ends lie 7 bases apart. This specimen comes from a study of T cell changes during pregnancy in multiple sclerosis (dated by TCRdb to about 2019). A note on the overall study: In women with multiple sclerosis, the researchers looked at how the T cell repertoire shifted as pregnancy progressed.

Libraries were prepared through the immunoSEQ multiplex PCR assay. The immuneACCESS repertoire file appears here via TCRdb, limited to in-frame rearrangements. These files lack a portion of the clones; in checked studies, under half of the deficit traces to unresolved V genes, and the cause of the others is not known. This sample holds some 94,000 clones; 91% were observed only once. The ten largest clones represent around 2% of the sample. This TCR was sampled from a female donor in good health, enrolled as a control in a pregnancy study. The starting material was peripheral blood, obtained in the first trimester of pregnancy. The chain is made from TRBV5-1 and TRBJ1-1, with the D gene too uncertain to name. In nucleotide form, the sequence is TGCGCCAGCAGCTCCGGGAATGAAGCTTTCTTT. Its translation is CASSSGNEAFF. The CDR3, completed at both ends by the reference TRBV5-1 and TRBJ1-1 genes, gives the full variable domain KAGVTQTPRYLIKTRGQQVTLSCSPISGHRSVSWYQQTPGQGLQFLFEYFSETQRNKGNFPGRFSGRQFSNSRSEMNVSTLELGDSALYLCASSSGNEAFFGQGTRLTVV.